This TCR beta chain was recorded in a study of cytomegalovirus exposure and HLA in healthy donors. Study-wide results and limits: Highly shared sequence variants in one cluster were likely a sequencing artifact. In a later analysis, DRB1 alleles had the most associated TCRs; HLA-C alleles the fewest. Most TCR beta V segments were productive about 90% or about 30% of the time in an earlier analysis.

The germline gives CDR1 MNHEY, CDR2 SVGAGI. This CDR3 is built from 13 residues. V lost 6 bases and J 3 bases, leaving 8 bases between the germline ends. PCR amplification relied on 60 Vbeta primers (plus 13 Jbeta primers). Only in-frame clones appear in the TCRdb table, and some are missing; sequencing was by immunoSEQ multiplex PCR. In the table there are around 160,000 clones, 78% of which are singletons. Regarding this clone: Its specificity is unknown.

The V call is TRBV6-5, the J call TRBJ2-2; D might be TRBD2 (5 bases). Sequencing was done on a sample of PBMCs. The receptor comes from a man in his forties in good health and CMV-seropositive. CDR3 in amino acids: CASRRDYTGELFF. In nucleotides, the CDR3 is TGTGCCAGCAGACGGGATTACACCGGGGAGCTGTTTTTT.